The clone carrying this T cell receptor (beta chain) was seen ten or more times. The entry originates in a study of HIV-infected patients and healthy controls. CDR1 and CDR2 (germline): SGHTA, FQGTGA. Trimming at V came to 5 bases and at J to 3 bases, leaving 23 bases not matched to a gene. The CDR3 length is 21 residues. In TCRdb, the 5' RACE reads were re-called with MiXCR into one record per CDR3 protein. This table has about 67,000 distinct CDR3 sequences, roughly 16% appearing once. This receptor was taken from a human donor in good health. The V and J genes are TRBV7-3 and TRBJ2-4; TRBD1 agrees at 9 bases. Sample: CD4+ T cells from blood. CDR3 in DNA: TGTGCCAGCAGCCCTGCTCCACCGGGACAGGGTGGGCACACGGGCAAAAACATTCAGTACTTC. It encodes CASSPAPPGQGGHTGKNIQYF.